This T cell receptor beta chain is drawn from a study of beta chain features in type 1 diabetes (dated by TCRdb to the late 2010s). Regarding the complete study: Mean age, gender distribution, total cell number and subset yield did not differ between patients and healthy donors. A total of roughly 99 million sorted cells were examined across all samples, and the number of cells per subset was strongly correlated with RNA yield. The study compared the TCRB repertoires of sorted circulating CD4+ T cell subsets in recently diagnosed type 1 diabetes patients with those in matched healthy donors. Naive and central memory subsets were obtained from all 30 or so donors, but regulatory and stem cell-like memory subsets were isolated from only 8 patients and 8 healthy donors. The paper's findings and limits, for the study overall: Fewer insertions and more nucleotide deletions at VDJ recombination sites were observed in patients with type 1 diabetes, implying thymic rearrangement abnormalities. PCR may preferentially amplify shorter templates, but because patient and control samples were amplified and corrected together, any resulting skew would affect both groups equally. Type 1 diabetes patients showed a moderate but significant shortening of TCRB CDR3 length in all four CD4+ subsets. Because cDNA rather than genomic DNA was sequenced, highly expressing activated cells could have been over-represented, although no difference in activation and CD3 levels was found between groups. The naive, central memory and regulatory TCRB repertoires appeared to resemble one another more closely among patients than among healthy donors. Only small numbers of individuals were included in the HLA sub-analyses, which left unresolved whether HLA type had any influence on TCRB rearrangement.

A single peripheral blood draw of approximately 110 mL on average was collected from each donor into heparinised tubes. Using a panel that included CD45RO, CCR7, CD25, CD127, CD95 and CD27, naive, central memory, regulatory and stem cell-like memory CD4+ T cells were sorted on a BD FACSAria II. Every sorted population had a purity above 95%. PBMCs were isolated right away by Lymphoprep density gradient centrifugation and were stained directly, without culture. Samples were stained and sorted in pairs, with one healthy donor and one patient per experiment, so that batch effects were minimized. This clone was recorded only once. This clone's antigen is unknown. No base-level quality is on record; no much larger clone is a single base apart. The entire isolated RNA was reverse transcribed using the High Capacity cDNA Reverse Transcription Kit, and thus expressed TCRB transcripts were sequenced. Deep immunoSEQ sequencing was applied to naive, central memory and regulatory T cell samples, giving an average of about 3.57 million total reads per sample. After sorted cells were lysed in RLT buffer, RNA was extracted with DNase-treated RNeasy Micro or Mini kits, with the choice depending on cell number. Each cell subset was processed on its own to prevent cross-contamination, while patient and healthy donor samples were processed together. The immunoSEQ multiplex PCR was used to amplify TCRB sequences from cDNA, generating 87-bp fragments that spanned the CDR3 region. Sequencing of the amplicons was performed on the Illumina HiSeq platform. Per the original workflow: PCR bias was corrected computationally using synthetic template baselines, and reads within Hamming distance 2 were collapsed, with unmergeable singletons discarded. Reads were aligned to IMGT to assign V, D and J genes, CDR3 length, and insertions or deletions at six rearrangement sites. Within each subset, clonotype counts were normalized to sorted cell number, and only after that were true diversity and Gini coefficients computed with the tcR R package. Repertoire sharing was quantified using the overlap coefficient calculated on TCRB nucleotide sequences. Out-of-frame TCRB sequences from naive cells were analyzed to stand in for the pre-selection repertoire. TCRdb carries this immuneACCESS record with in-frame sequences only. Its versions omit some clonotypes, under half of them owing to an unresolved V gene in the studies checked, with the rest unexplained. V and J calls and clone size follow that table, whereas D and trimming were derived from the DNA. This sample gives hundreds of thousands of clones in total; approximately 15% of them show up just once. Jointly, the top ten make up roughly 0.04% of the sample.

Trimmed from V: 2 bases; trimmed from J: 1 base; junction bases lacking a gene match: 2. There are 13 amino acids in the CDR3, from cysteine to phenylalanine inclusive. CDR3 DNA is the only sequence kept; it has 39 bases, read in frame from the first base. The germline V gene encodes CDR1 SQVTM and CDR2 ANQGSEA. The chain is assembled from TRBV29-1 and TRBJ2-7, with 7 middle bases fitting TRBD2. The TCR comes from a man younger than 40 in good health. Sample: naive CD4+ T cells from blood. Read against the paper, the sample's cell subset or site label means: true naive CD4+ T cells. The nucleotide sequence reads as follows: TGCAGCGTTGAACTAGCGGTTTCCTACGAGCAGTACTTC. Its protein product is CSVELAVSYEQYF.